This T cell receptor (beta chain) was retrieved from a study of blood T cell repertoires in COVID-19. Only in-frame clones appear in the TCRdb table, and some are missing; sequencing was by immunoSEQ multiplex PCR. The table lists approximately 300,000 clones, 89% of them singletons. V lost 1 base to trimming and J lost 0 bases, with 10 bases between them. The CDR3 runs 16 residues. The V gene's germline CDR1 is LNHDA and CDR2 SQIVND (reference sequence). Individuals aged about 18 to 90 years were recruited from 20 to 25 US areas. Cohort 3 donors counted as recovered after two negative PCRs, clearance, or resolved symptoms.

Sample: PBMCs or T cells enriched from blood (not recorded which). The TCR comes from a man in his sixties who had recovered from COVID-19. The chain carries TRBV19 and TRBJ2-1, with D unresolved. The CDR3 reads CASSIVRLSSYNEQFF. Here the CDR3 DNA reads TGTGCCAGTAGTATAGTTCGACTCAGCTCCTACAATGAGCAGTTCTTC.